This TCR beta chain was profiled in a study of T cell repertoires in cytomegalovirus infection. There are many counts of this clonotype. What it binds is not known. An end of the junction does not agree with germline; a read error may underlie this. Each CDR3 protein gets one entry after TCRdb re-called the reads with MiXCR. Found here are some 480,000 distinct CDR3 sequences, more than 30% of them singletons; the top ten hold about a sixth. Sequences were derived from cultured PBMCs, sampled from culture after CMV antigen stimulation. This TCR came from a human donor in good health (CMV status not recorded). Some clones in this sample may be carry-over from other donors' samples.

CDR3 sequence reads: CASSLTVNTEAFF. The CDR3 region has the DNA TGTGCCAGCAGCCTAACCGTGAACACTGAAGCTTTCTTT. The chain couples TRBV7-3 to TRBJ1-1; no clear D gene. Germline loops: CDR1 SGHTA, CDR2 FQGTGA. The CDR3 consists of 13 residues.